These 13 T cell receptor beta chains originate from one sample sequenced in a study of CD8+CD57+ T cells in acquired aplastic anemia. Using genomic DNA as the template, TCR beta VDJ and CDR3 profiling was carried out. TCRdb re-analysed the reads in MiXCR, keeping a single row per CDR3 protein. The sample records hundreds of thousands of distinct CDR3 sequences, approximately 32% being singletons. It was patients with CD8+CD57+ cell expansion by flow cytometry who were chosen for sequencing. The sample was sorted CD4+, CD8+, or CD8+CD57+ T cells (not recorded which) from PBMCs. These receptors were collected from a human donor with aplastic anemia.

V gene TRBV10-3 combines with J gene TRBJ1-6, with a possible D match to TRBD1 (5 bases). The CDR3 loop spans 15 amino acids. V lost 5 bases, J lost 3 bases, and 11 bases lay in between. Germline V gives CDR1 ENHRY, CDR2 SYGVKD. The CDR3 here is CAISKRQSYNSPLHF. CDR3 nucleotides: TGTGCCATCAGTAAACGACAGAGCTATAATTCACCCCTCCACTTT.

The CDR3 region has the DNA TGTGCCAGCAGCCCTTGGGTGGGCAAGATCTATGGCTACACCTTC. It translates to CASSPWVGKIYGYTF. This chain uses TRBV2 with TRBJ1-2; no reliable D call. V was shortened by 6 bases and J by 4 bases, with 18 bases between the two germline ends. The germline V gene has CDR1 SNHLY and CDR2 FYNNEI. This CDR3 comprises 15 residues. The full variable domain, its missing parts supplied by reference TRBV2 and TRBJ1-2, is EPEVTQTPSHQVTQMGQEVILRCVPISNHLYFYWYRQILGQKVEFLVSFYNNEISEKSEIFDDQFSVERPDGSNFTLKIRSTKLEDSAMYFCASSPWVGKIYGYTFGSGTRLTVV.

This clonotype has just a few counts. Being one base from a much bigger clone, this may be a read error. The J gene is TRBJ1-3, the V gene TRBV7-2; no reliable D call. This CDR3 has 13 amino acids. Looked up from germline, CDR1 is SGHTA and CDR2 is FQGNSA. As DNA, the CDR3 is TGTGCCAGCCGACCTAGCTCTGGAGACACCATATATTTT. Amino acid sequence: CASRPSSGDTIYF.

With regard to this clonotype: This sequence may be a read error, since a much larger clone differs from it by one base. The chain employs TRBV5-6 and TRBJ2-7; D might be TRBD2 (5 bases). The V and J ends lost 4 bases and 7 bases respectively, with 15 bases between them. Looked up from germline, CDR1 is SGHDT and CDR2 is YYEEEE. The CDR3 extends over 13 amino acids. The CDR3 bases are TGTGCCAGCAGCGTAGCGAAAGGTACGGAGCAGTACTTC. As protein: CASSVAKGTEQYF.

This clonotype came up many times. The chain combines TRBV7-9 with TRBJ2-1; D is tentatively TRBD1 or TRBD2 (5 bases each). CDR3 length: 11 amino acids. V lost 3 bases and J 9 bases, leaving 6 bases between the germline ends. Germline V lookup: CDR1 SEHNR, CDR2 FQNEAQ (reference sequence). The CDR3 spells CASSFGAEQFF. CDR3 DNA: TGTGCCAGCAGCTTCGGGGCTGAGCAGTTCTTC.

The CDR3 loop reads CASSEKERQPQHF. The CDR3 DNA reads TGTGCCAGCAGCGAAAAGGAGCGGCAGCCCCAGCATTTT. The genes are TRBV27 and TRBJ1-5; D remains ambiguous. The CDR3 length is 13 residues. Germline-derived CDR1 and CDR2 are MNHEY and SMNVEV (reference sequence). The ends were cut back, 6 bases at V and 7 bases at J, with 13 bases in the middle.

This clonotype was seen ten or more times. The gene calls are TRBV25-1 and TRBJ2-3, with 10 bases lining up with TRBD2. This CDR3 has 14 amino acids. Germline lookup yields CDR1 MGHDK and CDR2 SYGVNS. Trimming at V came to 5 bases and at J to 5 bases, leaving 4 bases not matched to a gene. DNA for the CDR3: TGTGCCAGCAGTCTAGCGGGAGCGCAAGATACGCAGTATTTT. This sequence encodes CASSLAGAQDTQYF.

The chain employs TRBV6-1 and TRBJ2-7; 10 bases align to TRBD2. This CDR3 has 14 residues. V trimming: 7 bases; J trimming: 5 bases; junction bases outside the gene matches: 8. Germline-derived CDR1 and CDR2 are MNHNS and SASEGT. The CDR3 loop reads CASNPLAGEHEQYF. The CDR3 DNA sequence: TGTGCCAGCAACCCCCTAGCGGGGGAGCACGAGCAGTACTTC.

The CDR3 spells CASSQGPLEYQETQYF. The CDR3 nucleotides read TGTGCCAGCAGCCAGGGACCTTTGGAGTACCAAGAGACCCAGTACTTC. The rearrangement links TRBV3-1 to TRBJ2-5; the D call may be TRBD1 or TRBD2 (5 bases each). V lost 3 bases and J lost 0, with 14 bases in between. Looked up from germline, CDR1 is LGHDT and CDR2 is YNNKEL (reference sequence). The CDR3 length is 16 residues.

This sequence joins TRBV4-2 and TRBJ1-5; 10 bases are shared with TRBD1. CDR3 length: 19 amino acids. V gave up 1 base and J gave up 0 bases; unmatched junction bases: 9. Germline V CDR1 and CDR2: LGHNA, YNFKEQ. Here the CDR3 reads CASSQARTGGGYSNQPQHF. The CDR3 DNA reads TGTGCCAGCAGCCAAGCCCGGACAGGGGGAGGATATAGCAATCAGCCCCAGCATTTT.

The rearrangement links TRBV30 to TRBJ2-3; 8 bases agree with TRBD2. The J segment lost 4 bases and the V segment lost 5 bases, leaving 11 bases of the junction unmatched. The CDR3 is 15 residues long. Germline V CDR1 and CDR2: GTSNPN, SVGIG (reference sequence). CDR3 bases: TGTGCCTGGCGTACCTTAGCGGGAAAGTCAGATACGCAGTATTTT. Its protein is CAWRTLAGKSDTQYF.

This clonotype appeared a few times. This chain joins TRBV7-9 and TRBJ2-1, with TRBD2 matching over 8 bases. The V and J ends lost 3 bases and 5 bases, in that order; junction bases with no gene match: 9. The CDR3 covers 16 residues. Germline-derived CDR1 and CDR2 are SEHNR and FQNEAQ (reference sequence). The CDR3 is CASSFTVRGADNEQFF. The DNA for the CDR3 is TGTGCCAGCAGCTTTACTGTGCGGGGGGCTGACAATGAGCAGTTCTTC.

The CDR3 here is CSARKVQTNEQFF. In DNA, the CDR3 is TGCAGTGCTAGGAAGGTCCAGACTAATGAGCAGTTCTTC. The chain employs TRBV20-1 and TRBJ2-1, with D unresolved. Germline V gene data show CDR1 as DFQATT and CDR2 as SNEGSKA (reference sequence). V lost 3 bases and J 7 bases, leaving 13 bases between the germline ends. CDR3 length: 13 amino acids.